This T cell receptor (beta chain) was recovered during a study of shared clonotypes between healthy human individuals. Study observations and caveats: Among donors, clonotype sharing was expected to be affected by sequencing depth. The sampled material consisted only of blood, and tissue repertoires are likely to differ. Richness estimates generally favored naive over memory subsets.

Assay: immunoSEQ multiplex PCR; the TCRdb copy retains only in-frame clones and omits some. Of about 110,000 clones listed, under 70% are singletons. As to this clone: Its antigen is currently unknown.

The length of the CDR3 is 15 residues. Combining CD45RO+ cells with CCR7-negative CD45RA+ TemRA cells gave CD8 memory. J is TRBJ2-7 and V is TRBV12-1; TRBD1 reflects the table's D call only, with no check against the DNA. TRBV12-1 is listed as a pseudogene. The sample was memory CD8+ T cells sorted from blood. Subset indicated: CD45RO+ cells pooled with CCR7-negative TemRA cells. This sequence originates from a woman younger than 45 in good health. The CDR3 protein is CASSETGPYSYEQYF. CDR3 bases: TGTGCCAGCAGCGAAACAGGGCCTTACTCCTACGAGCAGTACTTC.